A single sample is the source of the 27 T cell receptor beta chains below, sequenced in a study of metastatic and nonmetastatic thyroid tumors. TCRdb reanalyzed the PCR reads with MiXCR. The data contain fewer than 13,000 clones, less than 30% of them singletons. No patient had received any treatment before thyroid surgery. Sequencing was performed on tumor tissue. The receptors originated from a female donor with papillary thyroid cancer or a benign thyroid nodule (not recorded which). Some clones in this sample may be carry-over from other donors' samples.

The rearrangement joins TRBV28 to TRBJ1-2; the D is unclear. V was pared by 5 bases and J by 5 bases, with 15 bases between. CDR3 length: 14 residues. CDR1 and CDR2 from the germline V gene are MDHEN and SYDVKM. The CDR3 DNA follows: TGTGCCAGCAGTCAATTAGGCCCAGATTATGGCTACACCTTC. Its protein is CASSQLGPDYGYTF.

The chain joins TRBV12-3 or TRBV12-4 to TRBJ2-1; TRBD1 agrees at 7 bases. CDR3 length: 15 residues. V lost 6 bases, J lost 2 bases, and 7 bases stayed unmatched. CDR3 nucleotide sequence: TGTGCCAGCAGGTACCTACAGGGGACCTACAATGAGCAGTTCTTC. It specifies CASRYLQGTYNEQFF.

By sample share, this clone is medium-sized. CDR3 amino acids: CASSLDRGYEQYF. In DNA form, the CDR3 reads TGTGCCAGCAGTTTGGACAGGGGGTACGAGCAGTACTTC. This chain links TRBV27 with TRBJ2-7; 10 positions agree with TRBD1. Germline-derived CDR1 and CDR2 are MNHEY and SMNVEV (reference sequence). CDR3 length equals 13 residues. The ends lost 3 bases at V and 4 bases at J; junction bases unmatched: 0.

The chain employs TRBV2 and TRBJ2-1; possibly TRBD1 or TRBD2 for D (6 bases each). CDR1 and CDR2 (germline): SNHLY, FYNNEI. This CDR3 contains 15 residues. V was shortened by 10 bases and J by 7 bases, with 23 bases between the two germline ends. CDR3 sequence reads: CATIAKRQEGNEQFF. The CDR3 DNA reads as TGTGCCACTATAGCCAAAAGACAGGAGGGGAATGAGCAGTTCTTC.

The chain joins TRBV5-1 to TRBJ1-1, with TRBD1 matching 7 bases. There are 12 residues in the CDR3. Germline V CDR1 and CDR2: SGHRS, YFSETQ. V shed 4 bases and J 10 bases; nucleotides not matched to a gene: 7. CDR3 sequence: CASSPGQFGAFF. CDR3 nucleotides: TGCGCCAGCAGCCCGGGACAGTTCGGAGCTTTCTTT. Supplemented by reference TRBV5-1 and TRBJ1-1, the full variable domain reads KAGVTQTPRYLIKTRGQQVTLSCSPISGHRSVSWYQQTPGQGLQFLFEYFSETQRNKGNFPGRFSGRQFSNSRSEMNVSTLELGDSALYLCASSPGQFGAFFGQGTRLTVV.

CDR3 in amino acids: CSQWGEYGDGYTF. CDR3 nucleotide sequence: TGCAGTCAATGGGGGGAGTACGGAGATGGCTACACCTTC. The chain couples TRBV20-1 to TRBJ1-2, with D tentatively TRBD1 (5 bases). This CDR3 has 13 residues. Germline V gene lookup returns CDR1 DFQATT and CDR2 SNEGSKA (reference sequence). Trimming pared 8 bases from V and 6 bases from J, leaving 19 bases between.

The chain has TRBV12-3 or TRBV12-4 and TRBJ2-5; no clear D. Trimming took 3 bases from V and 4 from J, leaving 6 bases between them. The CDR3 has 12 amino acids. The CDR3 region has the DNA TGTGCCAGCAGTTTGTCGGTAGAGACCCAGTACTTC. Protein: CASSLSVETQYF.

The V and J genes are TRBV6-1 and TRBJ1-5, with a weak D call TRBD1 (5 bases). From germline, CDR1 is MNHNS and CDR2 SASEGT. This CDR3 contains 15 residues. The V and J ends lost 5 bases and 3 bases respectively, with 14 bases between them. CDR3 DNA: TGTGCCAGCAGTAGGGGATCAGTTCCCAATCAGCCCCAGCATTTT. Translated, it gives CASSRGSVPNQPQHF.

The gene calls are TRBV20-1 and TRBJ2-3; the match to TRBD2 covers 16 bases. This CDR3 contains 17 residues. Trimming cost V 5 bases and J 6 bases; bases outside gene matches: 11. Per the germline V gene, CDR1 is DFQATT and CDR2 is SNEGSKA (reference sequence). CDR3 amino acids: CSAVGTSGGAIPDTQYF. CDR3 nucleotides: TGCAGTGCTGTTGGGACTAGCGGGGGGGCCATTCCCGATACGCAGTATTTT.

This clone was recorded once. The chain employs TRBV7-2 and TRBJ1-6; D is uncertain. Per germline, CDR1 SGHTA and CDR2 FQGNSA. This CDR3 spans 13 amino acids. The V end was cut by 1 base, the J end by 7 bases, with 5 bases between. CDR3 in amino acids: CASSLDLNSPLHF. Written as DNA, the CDR3 is TGTGCCAGCAGCTTAGACTTGAATTCACCCCTCCACTTT.

The table lists this clone with many counts. This may be a read error, as it is one base from a much larger clone. The J gene is TRBJ2-3, the V gene TRBV2; D ambiguous. The CDR3 totals 13 residues. Per the germline V gene, CDR1 is SNHLY and CDR2 is FYNNEI. Deletions cut 1 base from V and 1 base from J, with 3 bases between. DNA for the CDR3: TGTGCCAGCAGTGAAGTAGGCACAGATACGCAGTATTTT. Translation gives CASSEVGTDTQYF.

The chain has TRBV27 and TRBJ2-3; 8 bases are a match to TRBD2. The V and J ends lost 8 bases and 0 bases, in that order; junction bases with no gene match: 16. Per germline, CDR1 MNHEY and CDR2 SMNVEV (reference sequence). The CDR3 is 18 residues long. CDR3 bases: TGTGCCAGCCCCGCGGTATCCGAGACTAGCGAGAGCACAGATACGCAGTATTTT. Translated, it gives CASPAVSETSESTDTQYF.

This clone was counted only a few times. The chain employs TRBV12-3 or TRBV12-4 and TRBJ2-7; 7 bases fit TRBD2. The CDR3 totals 13 residues. J lost 1 base, V lost 6 bases, and 3 bases had no gene match. CDR3 sequence (DNA): TGTGCCAGCAGGGGGGGGGTTTCCTACGAGCAGTACTTC. This codes for CASRGGVSYEQYF.

V usage is TRBV12-3 or TRBV12-4 and J usage is TRBJ2-7; 7 bases map to TRBD2. With V trimmed by 4 bases and J by 6 bases, 15 bases remained unmatched. This CDR3 is 16 amino acids long. The chain's CDR3 is CASSSGMGGTRREQYF. Here the CDR3 DNA reads TGTGCCAGCAGTTCGGGGATGGGAGGGACCCGGCGCGAGCAGTACTTC.

V usage is TRBV9 and J usage is TRBJ1-3; TRBD1 matches 7 bases. Germline V gives CDR1 SGDLS, CDR2 YYNGEE. The CDR3 length is 14 residues. J was trimmed by 0 bases and V by 4 bases; bases with no gene match: 1. The CDR3: CASSRDSSGNTIYF. The CDR3 DNA sequence: TGTGCCAGCAGCCGGGACAGCTCTGGAAACACCATATATTTT.

By share of the sample, this clone is medium-sized (0.01 to 0.1%). The chain uses TRBV6-1 and TRBJ1-1; 7 bases line up with TRBD1. The CDR3 sequence is 12 residues long. CDR1 is MNHNS, CDR2 SASEGT, per germline. V was clipped by 11 bases and J by 6 bases; unmatched bases: 9. CDR3 residues: CAEGAGRSEAFF. CDR3 nucleotides: TGTGCCGAGGGGGCGGGGCGGTCTGAAGCTTTCTTT.

This clone was picked up many times. In nucleotides, the CDR3 is TGTGCCTGGAGGGGACGCAGGGTGTCCTACAATGAGCAGTTCTTC. Protein sequence: CAWRGRRVSYNEQFF. This chain connects TRBV30 to TRBJ2-1, with D perhaps being TRBD1 or TRBD2 (5 bases each). This CDR3 is 15 amino acids long. Trimming removed 3 bases from V and 1 base from J, with 13 bases in between. CDR1 and CDR2 from the germline V gene are GTSNPN and SVGIG (reference sequence).

V gene TRBV30 combines with J gene TRBJ2-5, with D uncertain. Trimming removed 2 bases at V and 5 bases at J, with 9 bases between. The CDR3 is 12 residues long. Germline CDR1 GTSNPN, CDR2 SVGIG (reference sequence). CDR3 sequence: CAWSLRPETQYF. CDR3 nucleotides: TGTGCCTGGAGTTTGAGGCCGGAGACCCAGTACTTC.

Only a few counts were recorded for this clone. CDR3 sequence: CATRSGGQGYEQYF. CDR3 coding DNA: TGTGCCACCAGGTCAGGAGGACAGGGCTACGAGCAGTACTTC. The rearrangement joins TRBV28 to TRBJ2-7; TRBD1 matches at 8 bases. Germline V gene data show CDR1 as MDHEN and CDR2 as SYDVKM. CDR3 length equals 14 residues. V gave up 10 bases and J gave up 3 bases; unmatched junction bases: 11.

The chain employs TRBV11-2 and TRBJ1-2; D perhaps matches TRBD1 (6 bases). The CDR3 extends over 13 amino acids. Germline V gene data show CDR1 as SGHAT and CDR2 as FQNNGV. Trimming stripped 7 bases from V and 8 bases from J, with 17 bases between. CDR3 residues: CASKMPGAGGYTF. The CDR3 nucleotides are TGTGCCAGCAAAATGCCGGGGGCGGGAGGCTACACCTTC.

This clone was detected ten times or more. V usage is TRBV3-1 and J usage is TRBJ2-1; TRBD1 matches 10 bases. With 1 base clipped from V and 4 bases from J, the junction kept 4 bases outside the gene matches. CDR1 is LGHDT, CDR2 YNNKEL, per germline (reference sequence). The CDR3 is 16 amino acids. CDR3 residues: CASSQGKGQGYNEQFF. The CDR3 DNA is TGTGCCAGCAGCCAAGGGAAGGGACAGGGGTACAATGAGCAGTTCTTC.

The CDR3 loop is CASSLGPRQGLSNQPQHF. The CDR3 region has the DNA TGCGCCAGCAGCTTGGGCCCAAGACAGGGACTAAGCAATCAGCCCCAGCATTTT. The chain employs TRBV5-1 and TRBJ1-5; TRBD1 matches at 7 bases. The CDR3 is 18 residues long. After removal of 0 bases from V and 1 base from J, the junction contained 10 bases not matched to a gene. Germline V gene lookup returns CDR1 SGHRS and CDR2 YFSETQ.

This clone is medium-sized by share. This chain joins TRBV2 and TRBJ2-6; the D gene is possibly TRBD2 (6 bases). This CDR3 is 16 amino acids long. Trimming stripped 1 base from V and 2 bases from J, with 9 bases between. The germline V gene encodes CDR1 SNHLY and CDR2 FYNNEI. For the CDR3, the DNA is TGTGCCAGCAGTGAAGAATGGGGGGCTGGGGCCAACGTCCTGACTTTC. Translation gives CASSEEWGAGANVLTF. The variable domain in full, completed from reference TRBV2 and TRBJ2-6, reads EPEVTQTPSHQVTQMGQEVILRCVPISNHLYFYWYRQILGQKVEFLVSFYNNEISEKSEIFDDQFSVERPDGSNFTLKIRSTKLEDSAMYFCASSEEWGAGANVLTFGAGSRLTVL.

The chain combines TRBV10-3 with TRBJ2-3, with 9 bases lining up with TRBD1. CDR3 size: 14 residues. Trimming took 9 bases from V and 3 from J; bases not matched to a gene: 7. Looked up from germline, CDR1 is ENHRY and CDR2 is SYGVKD. CDR3: CAIGTGGKTDTQYF. The CDR3 DNA is TGTGCCATAGGAACAGGGGGCAAGACAGATACGCAGTATTTT.

J is TRBJ2-3 and V is TRBV12-3 or TRBV12-4; weak D call: TRBD1 (6 bases). The CDR3 is made up of 15 amino acids. V lost 3 bases and J lost 0, with 10 bases in between. For the CDR3, the DNA is TGTGCCAGCAGTTTCGGACAGCGGAGCACAGATACGCAGTATTTT. Its translation: CASSFGQRSTDTQYF.

The chain combines TRBV6-2 or TRBV6-3 with TRBJ2-5, with D unclear. The CDR3 sequence is 11 residues long. Germline V gene data show CDR1 as MNHEY and CDR2 as SVGEGT. Trimming removed 2 bases at V and 4 bases at J, with 2 bases between. The CDR3 coding sequence is TGTGCCAGCAGTTACGGAGAGACCCAGTACTTC. Translated: CASSYGETQYF.

The V and J genes are TRBV20-1 and TRBJ2-7; tentatively, D is TRBD2 (7 bases). Germline assignment: CDR1 DFQATT and CDR2 SNEGSKA (reference sequence). This CDR3 has 12 amino acids. The chain's CDR3 is CSHREGSYEQYF. CDR3 DNA: TGCAGCCACAGGGAGGGGTCCTACGAGCAGTACTTC.